What follows is one T cell receptor beta chain and its context. Its antigen is unidentified. The germline V and J ends were trimmed by 5 bases and 8 bases, with 13 bases remaining between them. CDR3 size: 13 residues. Germline loops: CDR1 MGHDK, CDR2 SYGVNS. TCRdb passed the 5' RACE reads through MiXCR, listing each CDR3 protein once. The sample contains 400,000 to 500,000 distinct CDR3 sequences, approximately 17% of which appear only once. These data come from a study of identical twins. Study-wide points: Beta out-of-frame twin sharing showed a weaker excess.

The TCR was taken from a man in his fifties or sixties in good health. J is TRBJ2-1 and V is TRBV25-1; the D is unclear. The sequenced sample was naive T cells sorted from blood. The CDR3 sequence is CASSTRPNHEQFF. CDR3 in DNA: TGTGCCAGCAGTACTCGCCCAAACCATGAGCAGTTCTTC. Full variable domain (missing parts from reference TRBV25-1 and TRBJ2-1): EADIYQTPRYLVIGTGKKITLECSQTMGHDKMYWYQQDPGMELHLIHYSYGVNSTEKGDLSSESTVSRIRTEHFPLTLESARPSHTSQYLCASSTRPNHEQFFGPGTRLTVL.